This TCR beta chain came from a study of blood T cell repertoires in COVID-19. V was pared by 4 bases and J by 7 bases, with 14 bases between. Germline V gene lookup returns CDR1 MNHEY and CDR2 SMNVEV (reference sequence). The CDR3 is 14 residues long. Participants spanned ages about 18 to 95 years and resided in some 22 US areas. TCRdb's table, derived via immunoSEQ multiplex PCR, lists solely in-frame clones and lacks some. The sample includes 170,000 or so clones, over 75% of them seen just once. This sequence originates from a woman under 30 who had recovered from COVID-19. Input material: PBMCs or T cells enriched from blood (not recorded which). The chain is built from TRBV27 and TRBJ1-5; D not certain. In DNA, the CDR3 is TGTGCCAGCAGTTCCCGGGTCTCACACCAGCCCCAGCATTTT. Translation: CASSSRVSHQPQHF.